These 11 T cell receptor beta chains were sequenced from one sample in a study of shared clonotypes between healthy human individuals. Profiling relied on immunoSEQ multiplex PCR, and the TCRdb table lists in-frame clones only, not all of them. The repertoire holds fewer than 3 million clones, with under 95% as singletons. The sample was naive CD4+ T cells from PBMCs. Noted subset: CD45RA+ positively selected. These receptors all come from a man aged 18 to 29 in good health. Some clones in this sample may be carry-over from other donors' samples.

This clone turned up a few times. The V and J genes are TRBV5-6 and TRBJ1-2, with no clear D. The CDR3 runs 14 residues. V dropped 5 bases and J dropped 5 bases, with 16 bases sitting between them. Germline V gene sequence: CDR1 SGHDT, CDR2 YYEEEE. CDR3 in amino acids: CASRLTTALYGYTF. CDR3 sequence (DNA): TGTGCCAGCAGGCTTACCACAGCACTTTATGGCTACACCTTC.

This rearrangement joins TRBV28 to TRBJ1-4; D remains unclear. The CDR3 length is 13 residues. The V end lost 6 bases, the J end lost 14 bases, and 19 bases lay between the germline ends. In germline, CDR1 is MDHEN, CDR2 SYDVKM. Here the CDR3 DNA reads TGTGCCAGCAGACCCACCTTGGAAAAAGCGCTGTTTTTT. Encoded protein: CASRPTLEKALFF. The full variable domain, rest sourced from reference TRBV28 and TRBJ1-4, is DVKVTQSSRYLVKRTGEKVFLECVQDMDHENMFWYRQDPGLGLRLIYFSYDVKMKEKGDIPEGYSVSREKKERFSLILESASTNQTSMYLCASRPTLEKALFFGSGTQLSVL.

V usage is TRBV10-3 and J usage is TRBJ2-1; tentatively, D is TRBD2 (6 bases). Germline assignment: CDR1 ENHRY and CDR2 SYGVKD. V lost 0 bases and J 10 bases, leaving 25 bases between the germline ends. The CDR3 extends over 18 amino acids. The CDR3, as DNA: TGTGCCATCAGTGAGTCGGGATTGGAGGGCAATATTATACGGGAGCAGTTCTTC. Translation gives CAISESGLEGNIIREQFF.

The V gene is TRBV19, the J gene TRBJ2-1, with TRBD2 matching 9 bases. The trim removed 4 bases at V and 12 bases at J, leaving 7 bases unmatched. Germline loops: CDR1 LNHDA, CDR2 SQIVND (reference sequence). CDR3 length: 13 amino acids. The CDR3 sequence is CASSNLAGPRQFF. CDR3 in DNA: TGTGCCAGTAGTAATCTAGCGGGGCCCCGGCAGTTCTTC.

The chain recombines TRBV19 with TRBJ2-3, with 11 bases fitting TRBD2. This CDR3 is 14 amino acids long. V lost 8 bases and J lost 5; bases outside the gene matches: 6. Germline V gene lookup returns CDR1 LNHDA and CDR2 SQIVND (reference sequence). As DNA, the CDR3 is TGTGCCAGTCGGCAGGGACTAGCGGTAGATACGCAGTATTTT. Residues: CASRQGLAVDTQYF.

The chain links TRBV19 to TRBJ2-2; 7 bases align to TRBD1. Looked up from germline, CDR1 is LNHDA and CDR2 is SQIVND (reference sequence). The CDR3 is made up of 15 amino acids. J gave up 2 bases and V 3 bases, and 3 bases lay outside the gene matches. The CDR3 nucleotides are TGTGCCAGTAGTATGGGACAGACAAACACCGGGGAGCTGTTTTTT. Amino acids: CASSMGQTNTGELFF.

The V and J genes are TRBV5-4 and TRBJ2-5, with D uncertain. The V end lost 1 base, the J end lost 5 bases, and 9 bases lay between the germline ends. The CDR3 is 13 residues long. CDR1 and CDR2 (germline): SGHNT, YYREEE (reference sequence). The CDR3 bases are TGTGCCAGCAGCTTGTTAATTGGGGAGACCCAGTACTTC. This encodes CASSLLIGETQYF.

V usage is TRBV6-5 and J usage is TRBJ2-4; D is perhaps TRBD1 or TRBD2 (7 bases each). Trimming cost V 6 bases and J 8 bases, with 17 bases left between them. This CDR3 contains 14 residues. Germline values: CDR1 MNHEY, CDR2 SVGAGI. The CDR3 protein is CASSPRAGGDIQYF. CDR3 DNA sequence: TGTGCCAGCAGCCCAAGGGCAGGGGGGGACATTCAGTACTTC.

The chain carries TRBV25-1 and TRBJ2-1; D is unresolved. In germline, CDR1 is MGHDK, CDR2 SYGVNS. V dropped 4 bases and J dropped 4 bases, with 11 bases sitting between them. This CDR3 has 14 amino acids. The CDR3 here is CASSAAERYNEQFF. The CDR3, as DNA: TGTGCCAGCAGTGCCGCCGAGAGATACAATGAGCAGTTCTTC.

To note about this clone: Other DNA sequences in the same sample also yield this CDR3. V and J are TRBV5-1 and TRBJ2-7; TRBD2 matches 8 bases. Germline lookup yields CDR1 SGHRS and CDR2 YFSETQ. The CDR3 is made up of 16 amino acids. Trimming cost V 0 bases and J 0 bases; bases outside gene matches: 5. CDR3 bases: TGCGCCAGCAGCTTGGTAAGCGGGGGAAGCTCCTACGAGCAGTACTTC. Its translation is CASSLVSGGSSYEQYF.

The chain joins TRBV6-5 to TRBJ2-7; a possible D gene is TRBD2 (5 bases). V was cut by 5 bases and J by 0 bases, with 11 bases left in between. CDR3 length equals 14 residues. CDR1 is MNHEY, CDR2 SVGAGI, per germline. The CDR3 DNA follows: TGTGCCAGCAGTAGAACTAGGTACTCCTACGAGCAGTACTTC. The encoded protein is CASSRTRYSYEQYF.